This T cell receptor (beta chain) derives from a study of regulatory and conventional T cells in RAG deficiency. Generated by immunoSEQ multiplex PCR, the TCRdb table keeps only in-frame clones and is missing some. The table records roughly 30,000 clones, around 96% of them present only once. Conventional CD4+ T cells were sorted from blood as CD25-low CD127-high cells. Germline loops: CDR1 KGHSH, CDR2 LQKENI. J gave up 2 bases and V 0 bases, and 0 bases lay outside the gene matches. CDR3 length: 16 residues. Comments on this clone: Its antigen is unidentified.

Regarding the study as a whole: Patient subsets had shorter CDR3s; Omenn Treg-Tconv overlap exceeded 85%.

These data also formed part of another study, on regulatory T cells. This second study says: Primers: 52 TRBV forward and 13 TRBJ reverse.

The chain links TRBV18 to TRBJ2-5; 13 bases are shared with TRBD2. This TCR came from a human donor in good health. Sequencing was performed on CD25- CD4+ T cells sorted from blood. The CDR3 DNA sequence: TGTGCCAGCTCACCACCGGGACTAGCGGGGCAAGAGACCCAGTACTTC. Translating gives CASSPPGLAGQETQYF. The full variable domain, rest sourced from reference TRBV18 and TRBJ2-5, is NAGVMQNPRHLVRRRGQEARLRCSPMKGHSHVYWYRQLPEEGLKFMVYLQKENIIDESGMPKERFSAEFPKEGPSILRIQQVVRGDSAAYFCASSPPGLAGQETQYFGPGTRLLVL.